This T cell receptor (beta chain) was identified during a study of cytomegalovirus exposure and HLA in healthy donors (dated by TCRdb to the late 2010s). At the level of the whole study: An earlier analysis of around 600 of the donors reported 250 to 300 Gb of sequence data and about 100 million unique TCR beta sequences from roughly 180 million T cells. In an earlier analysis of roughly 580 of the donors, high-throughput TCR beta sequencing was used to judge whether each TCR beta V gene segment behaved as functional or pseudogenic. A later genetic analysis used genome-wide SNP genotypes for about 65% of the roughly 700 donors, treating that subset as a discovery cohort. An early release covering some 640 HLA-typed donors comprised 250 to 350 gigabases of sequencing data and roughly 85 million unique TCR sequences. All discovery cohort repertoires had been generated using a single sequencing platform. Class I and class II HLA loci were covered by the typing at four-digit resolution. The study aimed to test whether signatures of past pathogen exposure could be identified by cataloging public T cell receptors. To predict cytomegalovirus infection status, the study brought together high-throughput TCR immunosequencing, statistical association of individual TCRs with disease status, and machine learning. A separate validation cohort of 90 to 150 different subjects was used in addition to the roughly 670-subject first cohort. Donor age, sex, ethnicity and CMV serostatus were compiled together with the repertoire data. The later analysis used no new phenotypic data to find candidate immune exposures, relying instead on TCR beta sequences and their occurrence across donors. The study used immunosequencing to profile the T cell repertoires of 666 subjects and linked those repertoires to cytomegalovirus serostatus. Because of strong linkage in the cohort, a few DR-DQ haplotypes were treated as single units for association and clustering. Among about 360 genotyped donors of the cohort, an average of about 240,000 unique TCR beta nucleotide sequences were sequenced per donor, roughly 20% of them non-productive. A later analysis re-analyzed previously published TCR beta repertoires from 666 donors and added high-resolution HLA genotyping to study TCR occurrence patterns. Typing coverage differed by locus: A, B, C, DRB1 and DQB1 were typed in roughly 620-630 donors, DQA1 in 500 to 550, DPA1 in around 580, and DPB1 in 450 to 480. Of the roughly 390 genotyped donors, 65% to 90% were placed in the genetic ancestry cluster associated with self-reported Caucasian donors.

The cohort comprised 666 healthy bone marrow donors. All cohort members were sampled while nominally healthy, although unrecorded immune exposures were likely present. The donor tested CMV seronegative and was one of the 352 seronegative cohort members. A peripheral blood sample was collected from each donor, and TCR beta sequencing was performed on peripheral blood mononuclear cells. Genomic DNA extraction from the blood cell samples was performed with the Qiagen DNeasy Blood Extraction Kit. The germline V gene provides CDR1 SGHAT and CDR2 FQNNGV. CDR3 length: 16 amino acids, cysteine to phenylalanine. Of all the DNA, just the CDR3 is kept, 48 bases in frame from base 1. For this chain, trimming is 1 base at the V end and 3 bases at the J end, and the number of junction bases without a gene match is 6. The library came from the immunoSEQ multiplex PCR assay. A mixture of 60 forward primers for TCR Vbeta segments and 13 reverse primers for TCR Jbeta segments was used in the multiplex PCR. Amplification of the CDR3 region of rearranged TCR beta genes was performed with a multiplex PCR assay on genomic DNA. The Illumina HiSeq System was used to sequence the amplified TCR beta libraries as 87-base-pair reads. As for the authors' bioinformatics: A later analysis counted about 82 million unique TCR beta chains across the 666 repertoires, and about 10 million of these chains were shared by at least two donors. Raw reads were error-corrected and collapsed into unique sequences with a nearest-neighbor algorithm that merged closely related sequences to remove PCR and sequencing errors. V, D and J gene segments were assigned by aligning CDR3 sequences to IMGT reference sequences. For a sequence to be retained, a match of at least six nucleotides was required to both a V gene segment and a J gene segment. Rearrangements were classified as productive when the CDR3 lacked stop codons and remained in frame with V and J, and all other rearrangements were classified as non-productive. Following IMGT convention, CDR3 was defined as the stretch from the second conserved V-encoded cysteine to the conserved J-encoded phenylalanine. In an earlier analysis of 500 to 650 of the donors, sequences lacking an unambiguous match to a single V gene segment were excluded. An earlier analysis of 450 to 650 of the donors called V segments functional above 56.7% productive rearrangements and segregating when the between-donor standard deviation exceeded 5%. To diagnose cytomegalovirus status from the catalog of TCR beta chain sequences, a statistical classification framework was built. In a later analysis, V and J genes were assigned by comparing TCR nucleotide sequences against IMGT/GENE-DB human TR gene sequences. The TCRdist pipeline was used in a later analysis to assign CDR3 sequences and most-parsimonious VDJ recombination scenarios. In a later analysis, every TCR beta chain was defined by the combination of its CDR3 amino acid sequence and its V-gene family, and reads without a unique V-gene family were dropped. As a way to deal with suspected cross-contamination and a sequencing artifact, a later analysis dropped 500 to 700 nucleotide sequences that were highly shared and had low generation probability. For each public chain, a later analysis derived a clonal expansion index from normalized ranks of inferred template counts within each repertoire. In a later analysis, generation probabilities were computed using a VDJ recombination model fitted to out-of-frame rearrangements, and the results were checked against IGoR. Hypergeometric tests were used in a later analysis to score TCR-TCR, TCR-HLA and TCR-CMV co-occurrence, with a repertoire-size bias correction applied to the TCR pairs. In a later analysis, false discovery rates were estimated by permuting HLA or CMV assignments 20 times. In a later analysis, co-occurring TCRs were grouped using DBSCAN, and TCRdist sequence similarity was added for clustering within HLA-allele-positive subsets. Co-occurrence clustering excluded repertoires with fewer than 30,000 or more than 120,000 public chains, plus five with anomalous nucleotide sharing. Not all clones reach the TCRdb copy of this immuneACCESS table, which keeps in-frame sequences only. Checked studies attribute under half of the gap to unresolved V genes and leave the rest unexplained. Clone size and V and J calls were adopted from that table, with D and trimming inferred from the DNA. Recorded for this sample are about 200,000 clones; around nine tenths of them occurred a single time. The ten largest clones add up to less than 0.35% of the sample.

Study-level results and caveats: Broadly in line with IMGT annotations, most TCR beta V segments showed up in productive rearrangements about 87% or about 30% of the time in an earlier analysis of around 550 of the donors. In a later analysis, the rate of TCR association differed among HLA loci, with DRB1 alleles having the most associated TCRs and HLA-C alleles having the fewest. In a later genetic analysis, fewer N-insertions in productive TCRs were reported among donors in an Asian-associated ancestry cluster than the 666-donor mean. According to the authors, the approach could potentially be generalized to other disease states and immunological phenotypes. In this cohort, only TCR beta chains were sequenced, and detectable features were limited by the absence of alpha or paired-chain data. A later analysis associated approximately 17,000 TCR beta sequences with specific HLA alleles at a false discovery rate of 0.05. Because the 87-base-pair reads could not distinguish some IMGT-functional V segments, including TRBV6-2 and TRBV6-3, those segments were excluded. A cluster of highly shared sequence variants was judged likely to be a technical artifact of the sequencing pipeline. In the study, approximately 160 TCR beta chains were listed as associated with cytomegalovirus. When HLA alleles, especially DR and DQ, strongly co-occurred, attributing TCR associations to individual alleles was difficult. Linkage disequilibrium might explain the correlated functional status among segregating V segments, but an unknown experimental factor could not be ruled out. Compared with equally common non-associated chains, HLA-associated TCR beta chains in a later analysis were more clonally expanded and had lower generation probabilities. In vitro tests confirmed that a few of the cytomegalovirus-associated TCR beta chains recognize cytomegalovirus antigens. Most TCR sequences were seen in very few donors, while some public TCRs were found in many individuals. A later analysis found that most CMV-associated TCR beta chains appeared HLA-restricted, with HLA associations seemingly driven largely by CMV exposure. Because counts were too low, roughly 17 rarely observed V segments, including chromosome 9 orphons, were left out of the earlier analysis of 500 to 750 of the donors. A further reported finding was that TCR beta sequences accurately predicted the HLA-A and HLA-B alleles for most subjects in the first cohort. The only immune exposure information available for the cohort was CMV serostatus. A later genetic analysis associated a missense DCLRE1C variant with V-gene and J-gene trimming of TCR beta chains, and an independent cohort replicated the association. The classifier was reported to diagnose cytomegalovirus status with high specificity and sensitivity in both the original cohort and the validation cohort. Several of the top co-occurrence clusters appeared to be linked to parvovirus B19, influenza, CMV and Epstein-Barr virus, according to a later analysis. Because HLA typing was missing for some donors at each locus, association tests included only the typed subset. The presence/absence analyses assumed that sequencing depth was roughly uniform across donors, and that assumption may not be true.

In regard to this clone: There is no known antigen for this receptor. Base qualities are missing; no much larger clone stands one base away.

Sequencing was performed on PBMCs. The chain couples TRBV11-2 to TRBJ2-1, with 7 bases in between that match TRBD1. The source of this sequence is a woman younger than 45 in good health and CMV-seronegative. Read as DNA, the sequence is TGTGCCAGCAGCTTAGGTGGGTCAGGGGGCTACAATGAGCAGTTCTTC. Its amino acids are CASSLGGSGGYNEQFF.